Listed here is a single T cell receptor beta chain. Its matching antigen is unknown. TCRdb used MiXCR to reprocess the reads, holding one entry per CDR3 protein. The table has tens of thousands of distinct CDR3 sequences, 49% seen once. In germline, CDR1 is MDHEN, CDR2 SYDVKM. V lost 1 base, J lost 5 bases, and 6 bases lay in between. The CDR3 is 14 amino acids. The sample belongs to a study of type 1 regulatory T cells. The overall study: T-allo10 is a Tr1-enriched, alloantigen-specific CD4 T cell product made in vitro.

Study findings and constraints: Tr1 cells had a more restricted TCR repertoire than non-Tr1 cells.

Sequencing was performed on cultured non-Tr1 T cells, either the whole culture or a sorted T cell fraction (not recorded which). The receptor was isolated from a human donor in good health. This chain joins TRBV28 and TRBJ1-6; no reliable D call. CDR3 nucleotide sequence: TGTGCCAGCAGTTTATTTGAGGATAATTCACCCCTCCACTTT. This gives the protein CASSLFEDNSPLHF.